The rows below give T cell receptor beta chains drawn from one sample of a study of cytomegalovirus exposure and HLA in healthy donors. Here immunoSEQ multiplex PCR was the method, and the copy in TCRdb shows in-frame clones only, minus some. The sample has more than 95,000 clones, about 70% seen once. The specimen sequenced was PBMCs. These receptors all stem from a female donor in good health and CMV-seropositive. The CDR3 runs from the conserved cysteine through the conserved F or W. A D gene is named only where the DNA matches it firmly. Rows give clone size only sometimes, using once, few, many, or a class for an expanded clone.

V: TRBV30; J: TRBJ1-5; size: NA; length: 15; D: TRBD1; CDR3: CAWSLDRGGNQPQHF; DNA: TGTGCCTGGAGTCTGGACAGGGGCGGAAATCAGCCCCAGCATTTT
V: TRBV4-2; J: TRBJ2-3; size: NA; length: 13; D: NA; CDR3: CASSPTGTDTQYF; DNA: TGTGCCAGCAGCCCCACGGGCACAGATACGCAGTATTTT
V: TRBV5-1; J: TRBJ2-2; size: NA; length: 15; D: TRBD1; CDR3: CASSLGTGRPGELFF; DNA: TGCGCCAGCAGCCTAGGGACAGGGCGCCCCGGGGAGCTGTTTTTT
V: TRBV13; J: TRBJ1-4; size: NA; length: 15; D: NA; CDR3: CASSSLGETNEKLFF; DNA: TGTGCCAGCAGCTCCCTCGGGGAGACTAATGAAAAACTGTTTTTT
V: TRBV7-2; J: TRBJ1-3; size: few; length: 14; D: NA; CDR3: CASSQTGSGNTIYF; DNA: TGTGCCAGCAGCCAGACGGGGTCTGGAAACACCATATATTTT
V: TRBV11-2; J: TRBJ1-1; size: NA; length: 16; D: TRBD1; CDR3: CASSLETGLRRIEAFF; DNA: TGTGCCAGCAGCTTAGAGACAGGGCTTCGGAGGATAGAAGCTTTCTTT
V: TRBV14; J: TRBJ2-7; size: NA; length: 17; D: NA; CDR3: CASSQDPRWEHTYEQYF; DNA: TGTGCCAGCAGCCAAGATCCCAGGTGGGAGCATACCTACGAGCAGTACTTC
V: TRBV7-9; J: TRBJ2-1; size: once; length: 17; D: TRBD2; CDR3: CASAEGEAGSSYNEQFF; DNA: TGTGCCAGCGCCGAAGGGGAAGCGGGGAGCTCCTACAATGAGCAGTTCTTC
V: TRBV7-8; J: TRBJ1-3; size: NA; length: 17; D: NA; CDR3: CASSAQGGSGTGNTIYF; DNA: TGTGCCAGCAGCGCCCAGGGAGGGAGTGGTACTGGAAACACCATATATTTT
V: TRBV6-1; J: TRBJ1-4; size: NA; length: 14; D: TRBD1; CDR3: CASSGDRGREKLFF; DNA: TGTGCCAGCAGTGGTGACAGGGGGCGTGAAAAACTGTTTTTT
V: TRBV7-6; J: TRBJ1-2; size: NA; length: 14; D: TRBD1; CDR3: CASSLGTGPYGYTF; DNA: TGTGCCAGCAGCTTAGGGACAGGGCCCTATGGCTACACCTTC
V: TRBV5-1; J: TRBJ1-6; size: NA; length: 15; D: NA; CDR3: CASSQQGTDNSPLHF; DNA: TGCGCCAGCAGCCAACAGGGTACCGATAATTCACCCCTCCACTTT
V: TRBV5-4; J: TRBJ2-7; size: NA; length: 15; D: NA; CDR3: CASSLARTASYEQYF; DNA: TGTGCCAGCAGCTTGGCGAGGACAGCCTCCTACGAGCAGTACTTC
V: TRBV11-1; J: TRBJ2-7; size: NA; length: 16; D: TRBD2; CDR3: CASSFSSGSSFHEQYF; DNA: TGTGCCAGCAGCTTTTCTAGCGGGAGCTCCTTTCACGAGCAGTACTTC
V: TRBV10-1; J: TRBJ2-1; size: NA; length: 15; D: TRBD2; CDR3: CASIRSGRPYNEQFF; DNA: TGCGCCAGCATACGTAGCGGGAGACCTTACAATGAGCAGTTCTTC
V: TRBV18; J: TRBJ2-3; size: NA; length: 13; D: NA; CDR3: CASSRGEGGQKYF; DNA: TGTGCCAGCTCACGCGGTGAGGGCGGTCAGAAGTATTTT
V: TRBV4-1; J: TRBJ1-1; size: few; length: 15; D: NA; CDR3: CASSQVGVAVGEAFF; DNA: TGCGCCAGCAGCCAAGTAGGAGTGGCCGTGGGTGAAGCTTTCTTT
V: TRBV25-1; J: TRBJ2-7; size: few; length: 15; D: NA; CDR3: CASSDYLGQTGEQYF; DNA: TGTGCCAGCAGCGATTATCTCGGACAGACCGGCGAGCAGTACTTC
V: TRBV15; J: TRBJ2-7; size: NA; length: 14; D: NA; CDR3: CATSRDRTRDEQYF; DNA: TGTGCCACCAGCAGAGATCGAACGAGGGACGAGCAGTACTTC
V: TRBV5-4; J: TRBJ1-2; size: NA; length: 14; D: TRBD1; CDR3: CASSYRDSYGGYTF; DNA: TGTGCCAGCAGCTACCGGGACAGTTACGGTGGCTACACCTTC
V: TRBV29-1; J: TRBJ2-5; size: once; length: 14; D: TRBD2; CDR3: CSVVNRGGMETQYF; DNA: TGCAGCGTCGTTAATCGCGGGGGTATGGAGACCCAGTACTTC
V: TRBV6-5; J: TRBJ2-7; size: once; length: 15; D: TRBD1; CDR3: CASSFRQGASYEQYF; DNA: TGTGCCAGCAGTTTTAGACAGGGGGCTAGCTACGAGCAGTACTTC
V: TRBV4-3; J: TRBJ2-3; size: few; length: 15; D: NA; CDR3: CASSQEGSLTDTQYF; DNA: TGCGCCAGCAGCCAAGAGGGCAGTCTCACAGATACGCAGTATTTT
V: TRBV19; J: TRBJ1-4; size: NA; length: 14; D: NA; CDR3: CASSRTGANEKLFF; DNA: TGTGCCAGTAGCCGAACGGGGGCTAATGAAAAACTGTTTTTT
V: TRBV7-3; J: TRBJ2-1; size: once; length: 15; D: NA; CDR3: CASSPRQGGYNEQFF; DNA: TGTGCCAGCAGCCCGCGACAGGGAGGATACAATGAGCAGTTCTTC
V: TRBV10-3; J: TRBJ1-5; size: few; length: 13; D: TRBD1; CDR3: CASTGTVDQPQHF; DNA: TGTGCCTCGACAGGGACTGTTGATCAGCCCCAGCATTTT
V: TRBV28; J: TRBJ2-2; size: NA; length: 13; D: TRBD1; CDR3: CASSYRGAGELFF; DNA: TGTGCCAGCAGTTACAGGGGGGCCGGGGAGCTGTTTTTT
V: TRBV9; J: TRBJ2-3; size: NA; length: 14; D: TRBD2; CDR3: CASSLPGGADTQYF; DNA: TGTGCCAGCAGCCTTCCGGGGGGGGCCGATACGCAGTATTTT
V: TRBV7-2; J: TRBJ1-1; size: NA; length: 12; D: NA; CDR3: CASSHELTEAFF; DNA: TGTGCCAGCAGCCACGAACTCACTGAAGCTTTCTTT
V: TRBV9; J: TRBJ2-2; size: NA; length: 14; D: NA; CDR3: CASSLDGNTGELFF; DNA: TGTGCCAGCAGCCTAGACGGGAACACCGGGGAGCTGTTTTTT
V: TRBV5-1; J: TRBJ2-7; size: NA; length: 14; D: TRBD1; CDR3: CASSLGQGAREQYF; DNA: TGCGCCAGCAGCTTGGGACAGGGGGCGAGGGAGCAGTACTTC
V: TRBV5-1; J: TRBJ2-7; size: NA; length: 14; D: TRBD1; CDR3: CASSLRNRGHEQYF; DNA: TGCGCCAGCAGCCTACGAAACAGGGGCCACGAGCAGTACTTC
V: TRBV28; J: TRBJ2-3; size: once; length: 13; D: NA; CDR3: CASSLGATDTQYF; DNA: TGTGCCAGCAGCCTGGGAGCCACAGATACGCAGTATTTT
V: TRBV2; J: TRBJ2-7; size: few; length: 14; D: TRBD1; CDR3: CASRSGTGQYEQYF; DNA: TGTGCCAGCAGGAGCGGGACAGGGCAATACGAGCAGTACTTC
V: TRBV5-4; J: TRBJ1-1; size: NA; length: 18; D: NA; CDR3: CASSRAGERGFIRTEAFF; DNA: TGTGCCAGCAGCCGAGCGGGGGAGAGGGGGTTTATCAGGACTGAAGCTTTCTTT
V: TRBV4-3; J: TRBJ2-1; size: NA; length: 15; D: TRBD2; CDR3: CASSPSGGNYNEQFF; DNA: TGCGCCAGCAGCCCTAGCGGGGGGAACTACAATGAGCAGTTCTTC
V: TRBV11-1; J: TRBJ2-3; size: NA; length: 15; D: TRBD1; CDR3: CASSRTGRSTDTQYF; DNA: TGTGCCAGCAGCCGGACAGGGCGAAGCACAGATACGCAGTATTTT
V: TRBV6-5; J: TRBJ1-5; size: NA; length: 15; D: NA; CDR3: CASSYARDSNQPQHF; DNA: TGTGCCAGCAGTTACGCCAGGGATAGCAATCAGCCCCAGCATTTT
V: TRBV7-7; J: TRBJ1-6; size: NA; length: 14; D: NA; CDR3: CASSLSGFNSPLHF; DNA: TGTGCTAGCAGCTTGTCAGGGTTTAATTCACCCCTCCACTTT
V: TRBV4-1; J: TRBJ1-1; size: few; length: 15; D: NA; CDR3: CASSQSFRENTEAFF; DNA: TGCGCCAGCAGCCAGTCATTCAGGGAGAACACTGAAGCTTTCTTT
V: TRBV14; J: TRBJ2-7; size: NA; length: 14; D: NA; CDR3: CASSPPTTTYEQYF; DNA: TGTGCCAGCAGCCCTCCGACAACCACCTACGAGCAGTACTTC
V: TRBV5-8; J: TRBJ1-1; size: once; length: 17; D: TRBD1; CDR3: CASSPRTGGTVLTEAFF; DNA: TGTGCCAGCAGCCCCCGGACAGGGGGTACCGTACTCACTGAAGCTTTCTTT